The T cell receptor (beta chain) described here comes from a study of T-cell memory formation after mild COVID-19. As for this clonotype: The antigen is not known.

General study findings and limits: CM and EM subsets held most contracting CD4+ clones; EMRA held CD8+ ones. Day 15 to 85 contracting clones showed balanced CD4/CD8; day 15 to 37 expanders favored CD4+. A subset of responding clones appeared in pre-infection memory, suggesting cross-reactive memory joined.

Germline CDR1 reads LNHDA; CDR2 reads SQIVND (reference sequence). The CDR3 runs 14 residues. V was trimmed by 5 bases and J by 9 bases, leaving 17 bases between them. 5'RACE, which relied on constant-segment primers, yielded TCR alpha and TCR beta cDNA libraries carrying sample barcodes and UMIs. TCRdb reanalysed the 5' RACE reads using MiXCR and keeps one entry per CDR3 protein. In the table there are tens of thousands of distinct CDR3 sequences, about 16% of which are singletons. The chain couples TRBV19 to TRBJ2-1; D perhaps matches TRBD2 (6 bases). The TCR was taken from a man aged 18 to 29 who had mild COVID-19 (a few samples of this study predate the infection). Cell type and time point are not known. Sequenced input: PBMCs or a T cell subset sorted from them (not recorded which). The CDR3 DNA reads as TGTGCCAGTAGTTATGGCGGGGCGTTCGGTGAGCAGTTCTTC. This codes for CASSYGGAFGEQFF. Full variable domain (missing parts from reference TRBV19 and TRBJ2-1): DGGITQSPKYLFRKEGQNVTLSCEQNLNHDAMYWYRQDPGQGLRLIYYSQIVNDFQKGDIAEGYSVSREKKESFPLTVTSAQKNPTAFYLCASSYGGAFGEQFFGPGTRLTVL.